This record looks at one T cell receptor beta chain sequence and its context. Its antigen is not known. CDR3 size: 15 residues. The V gene's germline CDR1 is SGHRS and CDR2 YFSETQ. J lost 6 bases, V lost 4 bases, and 9 bases had no gene match. This record belongs to a study of T cells in Graves' hyperthyroidism and ophthalmopathy. From RNA transcripts, TCR beta CDR3 regions were amplified. First-round RT-PCR with HTBI primers amplified the TCR CDR3 region. TCRdb reanalysed the multiplex PCR reads using MiXCR and keeps one entry per CDR3 protein. The table shows approximately 300,000 distinct CDR3 sequences, with 15% to 20% occurring only once. Disease duration was under 3 months in the ophthalmopathy patients, who also had a Clinical Activity Score of at least 3 and a NOSPECS grade of at least 4. Isolation of PBMCs was performed on 8.5 to 10 ml fresh peripheral blood. Study-level findings and limits: Blood also carried most thyroid clonotypes expanded above 0.001. The model predicted ophthalmopathy a median around six months before onset.

Material for sequencing was blood. The clonotype was recovered from an older woman with Graves' ophthalmopathy. The chain joins TRBV5-1 to TRBJ1-1, with TRBD1 matching over 10 bases. CDR3 region: CASSPGTGEVPEAFF. DNA for the CDR3: TGCGCCAGCAGCCCGGGGACAGGGGAGGTCCCTGAAGCTTTCTTT. The full variable domain, rest sourced from reference TRBV5-1 and TRBJ1-1, is KAGVTQTPRYLIKTRGQQVTLSCSPISGHRSVSWYQQTPGQGLQFLFEYFSETQRNKGNFPGRFSGRQFSNSRSEMNVSTLELGDSALYLCASSPGTGEVPEAFFGQGTRLTVV.